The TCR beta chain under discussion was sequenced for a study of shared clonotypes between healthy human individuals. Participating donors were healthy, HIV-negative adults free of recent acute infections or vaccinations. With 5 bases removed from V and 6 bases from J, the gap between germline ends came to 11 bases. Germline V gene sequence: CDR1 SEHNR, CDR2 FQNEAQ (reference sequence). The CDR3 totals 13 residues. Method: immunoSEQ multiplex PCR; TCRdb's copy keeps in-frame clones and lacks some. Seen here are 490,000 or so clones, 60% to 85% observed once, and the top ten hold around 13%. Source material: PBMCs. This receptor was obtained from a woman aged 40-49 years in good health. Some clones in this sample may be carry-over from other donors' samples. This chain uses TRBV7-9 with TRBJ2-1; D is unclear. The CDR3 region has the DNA TGTGCCAGCAGCAGAGATCCGGGCAATGAGCAGTTCTTC. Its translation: CASSRDPGNEQFF.